This TCR beta chain appears in the sequencing data of a study of tumor-infiltrating lymphocytes in primary liver carcinoma. Overall study: Samples returned roughly 3.65 to 7.5 million productive TCRbeta reads, a yield that was similar across tissue types.

As concerns this clonotype: The target antigen is unknown.

Germline V CDR1 and CDR2: MGHRA, YSYEKL. Trimming removed 7 bases at V and 7 bases at J, with 14 bases between. This CDR3 region has 12 residues. TCR beta cDNA came from roughly 0.45 ug total RNA, primed with a constant-region primer. A slightly modified ARM-PCR protocol with three nested multiplex PCR rounds produced these TCR beta libraries. Rounds one and two of PCR, each of 10 to 11 cycles, were primed with TRBV1-TRBV30 forward primers and a C-beta reverse primer. One entry per CDR3 protein results from TCRdb running MiXCR on the multiplex PCR reads. The sample yields about 110,000 distinct CDR3 sequences, 82% seen once. Starting material for RNA and DNA co-extraction consisted of about 20-32 mg of unsorted bulk tissue. Patients were treatment-naive with chronic HBV infection. Points from the study as a whole: Tumor-adjacent and tumor-blood pairs showed less overlap than tumor region pairs. Tumors and blood were compared for top-250-clone fraction, and tumors had the significantly higher value (p = 0.039).

The sequence was obtained from a man aged 35-49 years with primary liver carcinoma and hepatitis B virus infection. The J gene is TRBJ2-7, the V gene TRBV4-1; possible D gene TRBD1, 5 bases. The specimen sequenced was liver tumor tissue from sampling region 3. Subset defined: tumor region T3, left-lateral pole. The CDR3 loop reads CASKGIGEEQYF. The DNA of the CDR3 is TGCGCCAGCAAGGGGATAGGAGAAGAGCAGTACTTC.